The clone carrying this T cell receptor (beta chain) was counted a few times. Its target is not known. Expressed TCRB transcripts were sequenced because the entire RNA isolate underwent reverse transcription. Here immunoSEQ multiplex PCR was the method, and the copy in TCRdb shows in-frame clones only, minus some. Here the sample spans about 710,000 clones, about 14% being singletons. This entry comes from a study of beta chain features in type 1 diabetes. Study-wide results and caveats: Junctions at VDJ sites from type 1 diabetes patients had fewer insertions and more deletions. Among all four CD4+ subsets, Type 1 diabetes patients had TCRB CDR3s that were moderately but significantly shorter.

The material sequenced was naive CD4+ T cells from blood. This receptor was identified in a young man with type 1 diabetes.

The CDR3 reads CASSLVPGNTGELFF. The CDR3 DNA reads as TGTGCCAGCAGCTTAGTCCCAGGGAACACCGGGGAGCTGTTTTTT. The V gene is TRBV11-1, the J gene TRBJ2-2; D remains unclear. CDR1 and CDR2 from the germline V gene are SGHAT and FQDESV (reference sequence). V gave up 1 base and J gave up 1 base, with 7 bases separating them. The CDR3 length is 15 residues.